This T cell receptor (beta chain) was sequenced in a study of regulatory T cells in long-lasting Graves disease. V dropped 6 bases and J dropped 4; count of bases not matched to a gene: 14. The CDR3 covers 17 residues. Germline CDR1 reads SGHAT; CDR2 reads FQNNGV. Documented time point: newly diagnosed GD, antithyroid drugs for less than 3 months. The TCR library was made from RNA that had been extracted from PBMCs in TRIzol. Libraries of TCR beta came from iRepertoire HTBI primers plus Arm-PCR of CDR3 regions. TCRdb re-derived calls from the multiplex PCR reads in MiXCR, one entry per CDR3 protein. The profile shows around 250,000 distinct CDR3 sequences, 18% of them singletons. In this sample, this clonotype turned up many times. The same specimen was also included in a second study, on T cells in Graves' hyperthyroidism and ophthalmopathy.

This clonotype was obtained from a woman aged 25 to 39 with Graves disease. The chain is built from TRBV11-2 and TRBJ2-1, with 8 nucleotides matching TRBD1. The specimen was peripheral blood mononuclear cells (PBMCs), collected at new diagnosis, from a patient treated with antithyroid drugs. CDR3: CASRPGTGVNEYNEQFF. The DNA for the CDR3 is TGTGCCAGCAGACCGGGGACAGGAGTCAATGAGTACAATGAGCAGTTCTTC.